These 15 T cell receptor beta chains came from one sample sequenced in a study of shared clonotypes between healthy human individuals. Repertoires were generated with immunoSEQ multiplex PCR, while TCRdb's copy carries only in-frame clones and drops some. The sample yields about 530,000 clones, 90% to 97% seen once. The sample taken for sequencing was naive CD4+ T cells sorted from blood. Subset in this sample: CD45RA+ positively selected. These receptor sequences come from a woman aged 25 to 39 in good health.

The chain is built from TRBV11-1 and TRBJ2-7; 7 bases align to TRBD1. This CDR3 has 16 residues. Germline loops: CDR1 SGHAT, CDR2 FQDESV (reference sequence). The V gene end was trimmed by 0 bases and the J gene end by 0 bases; junction bases not matched to a gene: 5. The CDR3 loop is CASSLANRDSSYEQYF. In DNA form, the CDR3 reads TGTGCCAGCAGCTTAGCAAACCGGGACAGCTCCTACGAGCAGTACTTC.

The chain carries TRBV6-6 and TRBJ2-1, with TRBD2 identical over 12 bases. Germline-derived CDR1 and CDR2 are MNHNY and SVGAGI (reference sequence). The ends lost 8 bases at V and 5 bases at J; junction bases unmatched: 10. The CDR3 has 16 amino acids. CDR3 loop: CASWASGRAAHNEQFF. The CDR3 DNA is TGTGCCAGCTGGGCTAGCGGGAGGGCCGCTCACAATGAGCAGTTCTTC.

The V call is TRBV5-1, the J call TRBJ2-1, with unresolved D. Germline V gives CDR1 SGHRS, CDR2 YFSETQ. This CDR3 has 12 residues. Trimming pared 4 bases from V and 3 bases from J, leaving 5 bases between. DNA of the CDR3: TGCGCCAGCAGCGTGAACTACAATGAGCAGTTCTTC. Translating it yields CASSVNYNEQFF.

The chain joins TRBV2 to TRBJ1-1, with a possible D match to TRBD1 (5 bases). The CDR3 runs 15 residues. The V end lost 6 bases, the J end lost 4 bases, and 18 bases lay between the germline ends. Germline assignment: CDR1 SNHLY and CDR2 FYNNEI. The CDR3 spells CASRDTWDLSTEAFF. In DNA form, the CDR3 reads TGTGCCAGCAGAGATACTTGGGACTTGAGCACTGAAGCTTTCTTT.

For this clone: The same CDR3 is also encoded by other DNA sequences in this sample. J is TRBJ1-1 and V is TRBV25-1; D is unresolved. Germline lookup yields CDR1 MGHDK and CDR2 SYGVNS. V gave up 2 bases and J gave up 0 bases, with 7 bases separating them. The CDR3 spans 14 residues. The CDR3 DNA reads as TGTGCCAGCAGTGAAGTGGGTATGAACACTGAAGCTTTCTTT. This gives the protein CASSEVGMNTEAFF.

This chain joins TRBV6-5 and TRBJ2-3; either TRBD1 or TRBD2 may supply D (5 bases each). Germline loops: CDR1 MNHEY, CDR2 SVGAGI. CDR3 size: 14 residues. V lost 7 bases and J lost 2, with 13 bases in between. CDR3 protein: CASTAGRATDTQYF. DNA of the CDR3: TGTGCCAGCACCGCGGGCAGGGCCACAGATACGCAGTATTTT.

The J gene is TRBJ2-2, the V gene TRBV2; D uncertain. The CDR3 loop spans 13 amino acids. The V gene's germline CDR1 is SNHLY and CDR2 FYNNEI. The V and J ends lost 2 bases and 0 bases respectively, with 1 base between them. Here the CDR3 reads CASSESNTGELFF. DNA for the CDR3: TGTGCCAGCAGTGAATCGAACACCGGGGAGCTGTTTTTT.

The chain links TRBV25-1 to TRBJ1-3; no definite D call. The germline gives CDR1 MGHDK, CDR2 SYGVNS. Between the trimmed V and J ends, which lost 1 base and 0 bases, there was a span of 16 bases. The CDR3 contains 18 residues. CDR3: CASSELDEACSSGNTIYF. Written as DNA, the CDR3 is TGTGCCAGCAGTGAATTGGACGAGGCCTGCAGCTCTGGAAACACCATATATTTT.

The chain carries TRBV6-5 and TRBJ2-5, with 8 positions matching TRBD1. The CDR3 sequence is 13 residues long. CDR1 MNHEY and CDR2 SVGAGI come from the germline V gene. The trim removed 4 bases at V and 5 bases at J, leaving 3 bases unmatched. The CDR3 is CASSSTGVETQYF. In DNA, the CDR3 is TGTGCCAGCAGTTCGACAGGGGTGGAGACCCAGTACTTC.

This chain links TRBV28 with TRBJ1-5; TRBD1 aligns across 8 bases. V trimming: 5 bases; J trimming: 2 bases; junction bases outside the gene matches: 8. Germline V CDR1 and CDR2: MDHEN, SYDVKM. This CDR3 contains 16 residues. Written as DNA, the CDR3 is TGTGCCAGCAGTCCCCGGACAGGGAGGGGCAATCAGCCCCAGCATTTT. It encodes CASSPRTGRGNQPQHF.

A remark on this clone: This specimen includes other DNA sequences encoding the same CDR3. This chain joins TRBV6-1 and TRBJ1-5; TRBD1 aligns across 10 bases. CDR3 length equals 14 residues. J was trimmed by 4 bases and V by 4 bases; bases with no gene match: 1. The germline V gene encodes CDR1 MNHNS and CDR2 SASEGT. The CDR3 DNA reads as TGTGCCAGCAGTGGGACAGGGGGGAATCAGCCCCAGCATTTT. Translation gives CASSGTGGNQPQHF.

About this clone: The sample contains more than one DNA sequence encoding this CDR3. V usage is TRBV28 and J usage is TRBJ2-7; 13 nucleotides line up with TRBD2. Germline CDR1 and CDR2: MDHEN and SYDVKM. The J segment lost 4 bases and the V segment lost 5 bases, leaving 5 bases of the junction unmatched. This CDR3 comprises 15 residues. The CDR3 region is CASSPGTSGTYEQYF. For the CDR3, the DNA is TGTGCCAGCAGTCCGGGGACTAGCGGGACATACGAGCAGTACTTC.

CDR3 DNA: TGTGCCAGCAGGGCCCGTAACACCGGGGAGCTGTTTTTT. Its protein product is CASRARNTGELFF. This rearrangement joins TRBV6-5 to TRBJ2-2; no clear D gene. Germline CDR1 reads MNHEY; CDR2 reads SVGAGI. With 6 bases removed from V and 2 bases from J, the gap between germline ends came to 7 bases. The CDR3 has 13 residues.

The chain joins TRBV27 to TRBJ2-7, with TRBD2 matching 7 bases. Per the germline V gene, CDR1 is MNHEY and CDR2 is SMNVEV (reference sequence). The CDR3 runs to 17 residues. Trimming took 6 bases from V and 1 from J; bases not matched to a gene: 15. The CDR3 nucleotides read TGTGCCAGCAGAACCGCCCCGGGAGGACTCCGGTCCTACGAGCAGTACTTC. Translation gives CASRTAPGGLRSYEQYF.

This chain joins TRBV18 and TRBJ2-1, with 12 bases aligning to TRBD2. The V gene's germline CDR1 is KGHSH and CDR2 LQKENI. V was clipped by 6 bases and J by 8 bases; unmatched bases: 8. This CDR3 has 15 amino acids. In DNA form, the CDR3 reads TGTGCCAGCTCCTCCGGACTAGCGGGATTGGATGAGCAGTTCTTC. Residues: CASSSGLAGLDEQFF.